These 23 T cell receptor beta chains were sequenced from one sample in a study of blood T cells in healthy people across ages. Primers used in a second PCR of roughly 6 to 11 cycles were a sample-barcoded 5' primer and a J-beta primer mix. TCRdb re-derived calls from the 5' RACE reads in MiXCR, one entry per CDR3 protein. The sample holds about a million distinct CDR3 sequences, roughly 43% seen once. Sequenced: blood. The receptors derive from a man aged 25 to 40 in good health.

The V and J genes are TRBV6-1 and TRBJ2-2; D unclear. This CDR3 is 10 amino acids long. V was pared by 9 bases and J by 2 bases, with 1 base between. Germline lookup yields CDR1 MNHNS and CDR2 SASEGT. The DNA for the CDR3 is TGTGCCAGTAACACCGGGGAGCTGTTTTTT. This encodes CASNTGELFF.

The rearrangement joins TRBV24-1 to TRBJ2-7; D remains unclear. Germline CDR1 KGHDR, CDR2 SFDVKD. Deletions cut 8 bases from V and 2 bases from J, with 3 bases between. The CDR3 loop spans 10 amino acids. The CDR3 region has the DNA TGTGCCACCATGCCCTACGAGCAGTACTTC. Residues: CATMPYEQYF.

This clonotype was seen only once. The J gene is TRBJ2-2, the V gene TRBV20-1, with 7 bases that match TRBD1. Looked up from germline, CDR1 is DFQATT and CDR2 is SNEGSKA (reference sequence). This CDR3 is 15 amino acids long. V lost 2 bases and J lost 4; bases outside the gene matches: 7. The CDR3 region is CSARMTGQFTGELFF. The CDR3 nucleotides read TGCAGTGCTAGAATGACAGGGCAGTTCACCGGGGAGCTGTTTTTT.

V is TRBV3-1 and J is TRBJ2-3, with TRBD1 matching 11 bases. CDR1 LGHDT and CDR2 YNNKEL come from the germline V gene (reference sequence). There are 15 residues in the CDR3. V dropped 4 bases and J dropped 6; count of bases not matched to a gene: 6. The CDR3 protein is CASSPRTGGADTQYF. In nucleotides, the CDR3 is TGTGCCAGCAGCCCCCGGACAGGGGGCGCGGATACGCAGTATTTT.

This clonotype showed up just a few times. The chain joins TRBV6-2 or TRBV6-3 to TRBJ2-1, with TRBD2 as a possible D gene (6 bases). Trimming shortened V by 2 bases and J by 5 bases, and 13 bases separated the two germline ends. Germline CDR1 is MNHEY and CDR2 is SVGEGT. There are 15 residues in the CDR3. The CDR3 is CASSYAEGPHNEQFF. CDR3 sequence (DNA): TGTGCCAGCAGTTACGCGGAGGGGCCCCACAATGAGCAGTTCTTC.

A remark on this clonotype: An end of the junction differs from the germline gene, which may be a read error. The chain uses TRBV5-6 and TRBJ2-3; 14 bases align to TRBD2. There are 16 residues in the CDR3. CDR1 and CDR2 from the germline V gene are SGHDT and YYEEEE. Here the CDR3 DNA reads TGTGCCGGCAGCTCGACTAGCGGGGGGGTAGCAGATACGCAGTATTTT. Amino acids: CAGSSTSGGVADTQYF.

The genes are TRBV7-2 and TRBJ1-5, with 7 bases lining up with TRBD1. Germline V gene sequence: CDR1 SGHTA, CDR2 FQGNSA. This CDR3 is 15 amino acids long. The junction had 9 bases not matched to a gene; V was cut back by 3 bases and J by 7 bases. CDR3 sequence (DNA): TGTGCCAGCAGCTTCGTGACAGGGTTTTGGCAGCCCCAGCATTTT. Its protein product is CASSFVTGFWQPQHF. Full variable domain (rest looked up from reference TRBV7-2 and TRBJ1-5): GAGVSQSPSNKVTEKGKDVELRCDPISGHTALYWYRQSLGQGLEFLIYFQGNSAPDKSGLPSDRFSAERTGGSVSTLTIQRTQQEDSAVYLCASSFVTGFWQPQHFGDGTRLSIL.

The chain couples TRBV5-1 to TRBJ2-3; a possible D gene is TRBD2 (5 bases). From germline, CDR1 is SGHRS and CDR2 YFSETQ. This CDR3 is 15 amino acids long. The ends were cut back, 0 bases at V and 2 bases at J, with 10 bases in the middle. The CDR3 loop is CASSLEADYTDTQYF. The CDR3 coding sequence is TGCGCCAGCAGCTTGGAGGCAGACTACACAGATACGCAGTATTTT.

V gene TRBV24-1 combines with J gene TRBJ2-1, with D tentatively TRBD2 (6 bases). Germline values: CDR1 KGHDR, CDR2 SFDVKD. The CDR3 length is 15 residues. With 3 bases removed from V and 4 bases from J, the gap between germline ends came to 12 bases. In nucleotides, the CDR3 is TGTGCCACCAGTGATCCCCGGGACTCTTACAATGAGCAGTTCTTC. The encoded protein is CATSDPRDSYNEQFF.

There are a few counts of this clonotype. The chain recombines TRBV20-1 with TRBJ2-7, with TRBD2 matching 7 bases. The CDR3 sequence is 15 residues long. Trimming removed 0 bases from V and 1 base from J; junction bases left unmatched: 6. Germline assignment: CDR1 DFQATT and CDR2 SNEGSKA (reference sequence). CDR3 residues: CSARDPRGGSYEQYF. For the CDR3, the DNA is TGCAGTGCTAGAGATCCTCGCGGGGGATCCTACGAGCAGTACTTC.

Concerning this clonotype itself: The junction departs from the called germline gene at one end, perhaps through a read error. The gene calls are TRBV6-1 and TRBJ2-1; 14 bases are a match to TRBD2. CDR1 MNHNS and CDR2 SASEGT come from the germline V gene. This CDR3 spans 17 amino acids. DNA for the CDR3: TGTGCCAGCAGTGGACTAGCGGGGGGGAGCTCCGACAATGAGCAGTTCTTC. Protein: CASSGLAGGSSDNEQFF.

The chain recombines TRBV3-1 with TRBJ1-2, with D possibly being TRBD1 (6 bases). CDR3 length: 13 amino acids. V lost 3 bases and J lost 12, with 17 bases in between. Germline CDR1 LGHDT, CDR2 YNNKEL (reference sequence). CDR3 in amino acids: CASSQAPDSVDTF. In nucleotides, the CDR3 is TGTGCCAGCAGCCAGGCCCCGGACAGTGTTGACACCTTC.

The chain uses TRBV29-1 and TRBJ2-1; D gene unclear. Trimming removed 4 bases at V and 0 bases at J, with 10 bases between. Germline V gene data show CDR1 as SQVTM and CDR2 as ANQGSEA. This CDR3 comprises 14 residues. Here the CDR3 DNA reads TGCAGCGTTGTTGTAGGTTTCTCCTACAATGAGCAGTTCTTC. Translated: CSVVVGFSYNEQFF.

The chain employs TRBV29-1 and TRBJ2-1; 8 bases agree with TRBD1. The J call may not be correct, given that the DNA end is closer to TRBJ2-7. This CDR3 region has 13 residues. Germline CDR1 reads SQVTM; CDR2 reads ANQGSEA. CDR3 residues: CSVGQGAYNEQYF. Here the CDR3 DNA reads TGCAGCGTCGGGCAGGGGGCCTACAATGAGCAGTACTTC.

In its sample, this clonotype was seen a few times. The rearrangement uses TRBV19 and TRBJ2-1, with a weak D call TRBD2 (5 bases). Per germline, CDR1 LNHDA and CDR2 SQIVND (reference sequence). The germline V and J ends were trimmed by 10 bases and 9 bases, with 13 bases remaining between them. CDR3 length: 11 residues. CDR3 sequence: CATALGGEQFF. CDR3 coding DNA: TGTGCCACCGCACTAGGAGGTGAGCAGTTCTTC.

This clonotype showed up just a few times. This sequence joins TRBV5-5 and TRBJ2-7; D gene uncertain. This CDR3 is built from 14 residues. Germline CDR1 SGHKS, CDR2 YYEKEE (reference sequence). V was clipped by 4 bases and J by 2 bases, with 13 bases between them. CDR3 nucleotides: TGTGCCAGCAGCCCCGAATGGCAGGCCTACGAGCAGTACTTC. Protein: CASSPEWQAYEQYF.

This clonotype was counted a few times. CDR3 nucleotide sequence: TGTGCCAGCAGCCAAGATACTAGCGGTACCTACGAGCAGTACTTC. Translation gives CASSQDTSGTYEQYF. The chain has TRBV4-2 and TRBJ2-7; TRBD2 matches 8 bases. Germline-derived CDR1 and CDR2 are LGHNA and YNFKEQ. The CDR3 extends over 15 amino acids. With 0 bases clipped from V and 2 bases from J, the junction kept 3 bases outside the gene matches.

The rearrangement joins TRBV20-1 to TRBJ1-5; TRBD1 matches 7 bases. Germline assignment: CDR1 DFQATT and CDR2 SNEGSKA (reference sequence). Trimming removed 5 bases from V and 6 bases from J; junction bases left unmatched: 4. The CDR3 sequence is 12 residues long. CDR3 in amino acids: CSASQGIQPQHF. The CDR3 nucleotides are TGCAGTGCTTCACAGGGGATTCAGCCCCAGCATTTT.

This clonotype was found a few times. The chain carries TRBV5-1 and TRBJ2-1; D not resolved. The V end was cut by 3 bases, the J end by 3 bases, with 10 bases between. Per germline, CDR1 SGHRS and CDR2 YFSETQ. The CDR3 extends over 14 amino acids. In DNA form, the CDR3 reads TGCGCCAGCAGCTCTCTCTCAGGCTACAATGAGCAGTTCTTC. This gives the protein CASSSLSGYNEQFF.

The CDR3 loop reads CASSFSREDGYTF. In DNA form, the CDR3 reads TGTGCCAGCAGTTTCAGCAGGGAAGATGGCTACACCTTC. The V gene is TRBV27, the J gene TRBJ1-2, with a weak D call TRBD1 (5 bases). V gave up 3 bases and J gave up 6 bases, with 11 bases separating them. In germline, CDR1 is MNHEY, CDR2 SMNVEV (reference sequence). The CDR3 sequence is 13 residues long.

In this sample, this clonotype turned up once. In DNA form, the CDR3 reads TGTGCCAGCACCCGGGGGGGCAACTATGGCTACACCTTC. It codes for CASTRGGNYGYTF. The rearrangement joins TRBV5-5 to TRBJ1-2, with D perhaps matching TRBD1 (6 bases). Trimming removed 6 bases from V and 2 bases from J, with 11 bases in between. Germline V gene lookup returns CDR1 SGHKS and CDR2 YYEKEE (reference sequence). The CDR3 has 13 residues.

The chain employs TRBV7-2 and TRBJ2-5; 11 bases are shared with TRBD2. This CDR3 is 15 amino acids long. V dropped 3 bases and J dropped 7; count of bases not matched to a gene: 7. Germline-derived CDR1 and CDR2 are SGHTA and FQGNSA. CDR3 nucleotide sequence: TGTGCCAGCAGCTTGGGTAGCGGGGGGGTCCGGACCCAGTACTTC. It specifies CASSLGSGGVRTQYF. Drawing the rest from reference TRBV7-2 and TRBJ2-5, the complete variable domain is GAGVSQSPSNKVTEKGKDVELRCDPISGHTALYWYRQSLGQGLEFLIYFQGNSAPDKSGLPSDRFSAERTGGSVSTLTIQRTQQEDSAVYLCASSLGSGGVRTQYFGPGTRLLVL.

V usage is TRBV5-1 and J usage is TRBJ1-2; 8 nucleotides line up with TRBD1. V shed 4 bases, J shed 4 bases, and the junction held 9 bases outside the gene matches. Germline V CDR1 and CDR2: SGHRS, YFSETQ. The CDR3 length is 15 residues. This chain's CDR3 is CASSQGQGRSYGYTF. The CDR3 DNA reads TGCGCCAGCAGCCAAGGACAGGGTAGGAGCTATGGCTACACCTTC.